This T cell receptor (beta chain) was profiled in a study of neurological immune-mediated disorders. In its sample, this clonotype was seen many times. From germline, CDR1 is LGHNA and CDR2 YNFKEQ. There are 16 residues in the CDR3. V lost 1 base and J lost 3; bases outside the gene matches: 8. TCRdb independently ran MiXCR on the 5' RACE reads; one entry per CDR3 protein. The sample comprises some 25,000 distinct CDR3 sequences, under 15% of which are singletons, and 4.5% to 5.5% rests with the top ten. Time point described: technical triplicate 1. The cells used in sorted libraries, CD4+ or CD8+ T cells, numbered 750,000 to 1,000,000.

Source material: CD4+ T cells from blood. This chain joins TRBV4-2 and TRBJ2-7; 8 positions match TRBD1. The TCR comes from a female donor with HTLV-1-associated myelopathy (HAM/TSP). Here the CDR3 reads CASSQARQGNHYEQYF. CDR3 DNA: TGTGCCAGCAGCCAAGCCCGACAGGGGAACCACTACGAGCAGTACTTC.